The 11 T cell receptor beta chains reported below all come from one sample, sequenced in a study of PD-1 blockade in classical Hodgkin lymphoma. Some clones are missing from TCRdb's copy, which holds only in-frame ones; the method was immunoSEQ multiplex PCR. Of tens of thousands of clones listed, under 95% are singletons. Relapses following autologous stem cell transplantation were seen in all patients, with brentuximab vedotin exposure varying. The material sequenced was peripheral blood mononuclear cells (PBMCs), taken at baseline. The receptor set was obtained from a human donor with classical Hodgkin lymphoma.

The chain's CDR3 is CASSHTGHLLFSYNEQFF. In DNA, the CDR3 is TGTGCCAGCAGCCATACGGGACACTTATTATTCTCCTACAATGAGCAGTTCTTC. The rearrangement links TRBV14 to TRBJ2-1; the D gene is possibly TRBD1 (6 bases). This CDR3 comprises 18 residues. Germline V CDR1 and CDR2: SGHDN, FVKESK. Deletions cut 3 bases from V and 0 bases from J, with 18 bases between.

V and J are TRBV7-9 and TRBJ1-3, with 7 bases that match TRBD1. There are 14 residues in the CDR3. Germline V gene data show CDR1 as SEHNR and CDR2 as FQNEAQ (reference sequence). The ends lost 5 bases at V and 5 bases at J; junction bases unmatched: 6. The CDR3 nucleotides are TGTGCCAGCAGCCAGGGACAGAGGCGAAACACCATATATTTT. Its protein product is CASSQGQRRNTIYF.

The chain uses TRBV28 and TRBJ1-3; TRBD1 is a possible D gene (5 bases). The CDR3 consists of 18 residues. V lost 5 bases to trimming and J lost 3 bases, with 23 bases between them. Germline V gene sequence: CDR1 MDHEN, CDR2 SYDVKM. CDR3 protein: CASSPVGDVSSNGNTIYF. For the CDR3, the DNA is TGTGCCAGCAGTCCCGTCGGGGACGTTTCTTCTAATGGAAACACCATATATTTT.

The rearrangement links TRBV28 to TRBJ1-6; the D gene is possibly TRBD1 (5 bases). The CDR3 length is 15 residues. The germline CDR1 and CDR2 sequences are MDHEN and SYDVKM. Deletions cut 2 bases from V and 7 bases from J, with 12 bases between. The CDR3 loop is CASSLRGARNSPLHF. CDR3 nucleotide sequence: TGTGCCAGCAGTTTAAGAGGGGCGAGAAATTCACCCCTCCACTTT.

The J gene is TRBJ2-7, the V gene TRBV7-9; TRBD2 is a possible D gene (5 bases). Germline V gives CDR1 SEHNR, CDR2 FQNEAQ (reference sequence). CDR3 length: 15 residues. V shed 3 bases and J shed 2 bases, with 14 bases lying between them. The CDR3 is CASSFPWETTYEQYF. DNA for the CDR3: TGTGCCAGCAGCTTCCCGTGGGAGACTACCTACGAGCAGTACTTC.

The chain has TRBV30 and TRBJ1-4; D is uncertain. The CDR3 is 13 amino acids. V lost 3 bases, J lost 4 bases, and 9 bases lay in between. In germline, CDR1 is GTSNPN, CDR2 SVGIG (reference sequence). CDR3 loop: CAWRDGSNEKLFF. CDR3 coding DNA: TGTGCCTGGAGGGACGGAAGTAATGAAAAACTGTTTTTT.

This clone appeared a single time. The chain carries TRBV12-1 and TRBJ2-2; the listed D gene, TRBD2, was not tested against the DNA. TRBV12-1 is shown as a pseudogene. The CDR3 sequence is 16 residues long. As DNA, the CDR3 is TGTGCCAGCAGAACCACTAGCGGGAGAAACACCGGGGAGCTGTTTTTT. This gives the protein CASRTTSGRNTGELFF.

V is TRBV27 and J is TRBJ2-1; D perhaps matches TRBD1 (6 bases). V lost 6 bases and J lost 0, with 12 bases in between. The CDR3 covers 15 residues. Germline assignment: CDR1 MNHEY and CDR2 SMNVEV (reference sequence). DNA of the CDR3: TGTGCCAGCAGCTTCGGACAGAGCTCCTACAATGAGCAGTTCTTC. Its translation is CASSFGQSSYNEQFF.

This rearrangement joins TRBV30 to TRBJ2-2; 15 bases are a match to TRBD2. Germline CDR1 is GTSNPN and CDR2 is SVGIG (reference sequence). The CDR3 covers 19 residues. Unmatched junction bases numbered 10, after V lost 1 base and J lost 4 bases. The CDR3, as DNA: TGTGCCTGGAGTGAATGGACTAGCGGGGGGGCCTGGGGCACCGGGGAGCTGTTTTTT. Its translation is CAWSEWTSGGAWGTGELFF.

This chain joins TRBV7-8 and TRBJ1-5, with 8 bases fitting TRBD1. The J segment lost 2 bases and the V segment lost 0 bases, leaving 0 bases of the junction unmatched. The CDR3 contains 15 residues. The germline gives CDR1 SGHVS, CDR2 FQNEAQ. The CDR3 sequence is CASSLAGQGNQPQHF. DNA for the CDR3: TGTGCCAGCAGCTTAGCGGGACAGGGCAATCAGCCCCAGCATTTT. Full variable domain (remainder filled in from reference TRBV7-8 and TRBJ1-5): GAGVSQSPRYKVAKRGQDVALRCDPISGHVSLFWYQQALGQGPEFLTYFQNEAQLDKSGLPSDRFFAERPEGSVSTLKIQRTQQEDSAVYLCASSLAGQGNQPQHFGDGTRLSIL.

This rearrangement joins TRBV29-1 to TRBJ2-1; D is uncertain. Germline V lookup: CDR1 SQVTM, CDR2 ANQGSEA. The CDR3 runs 12 residues. V lost 5 bases and J 0 bases, leaving 5 bases between the germline ends. CDR3: CSVSSSYNEQFF. CDR3 bases: TGCAGCGTTTCGAGCTCCTACAATGAGCAGTTCTTC.